Listed here are 3 T cell receptor beta chains from one sample, sequenced in a study of blood T cell repertoires in COVID-19. Clones were read by immunoSEQ multiplex PCR, and TCRdb kept only the in-frame ones, dropping some. The table includes fewer than 350,000 clones, around 90% detected once. Material: PBMCs or T cells enriched from blood (not recorded which). Receptor source: a middle-aged woman with acute COVID-19.

This clone came up once. V is TRBV28 and J is TRBJ1-6, with 9 bases identical to TRBD1. Unmatched junction bases numbered 13, after V lost 4 bases and J lost 9 bases. The CDR3 extends over 17 amino acids. Germline assignment: CDR1 MDHEN and CDR2 SYDVKM. As DNA, the CDR3 is TGTGCCAGCAGTTCCACCCGGACAGGGGCGTTACGTTCACCCCTCCACTTT. It specifies CASSSTRTGALRSPLHF.

The rearrangement joins TRBV28 to TRBJ2-5, with D perhaps matching TRBD2 (6 bases). In germline, CDR1 is MDHEN, CDR2 SYDVKM. The CDR3 runs 16 residues. Trimming shortened V by 2 bases and J by 1 base, and 14 bases separated the two germline ends. The CDR3 DNA reads as TGTGCCAGCAGTTTAGGAGGGTCCGGACTCCAAGAGACCCAGTACTTC. Translating it yields CASSLGGSGLQETQYF.

The J gene is TRBJ2-1, the V gene TRBV11-1, with D perhaps matching TRBD1 (6 bases). The length of the CDR3 is 15 residues. The V gene lost 5 bases and the J gene lost 3 bases, with 14 bases spanning the gap. Germline CDR1 reads SGHAT; CDR2 reads FQDESV (reference sequence). DNA for the CDR3: TGTGCCAGCAGCCCCGGACAGAGCGGCTACAATGAGCAGTTCTTC. It yields the protein CASSPGQSGYNEQFF.